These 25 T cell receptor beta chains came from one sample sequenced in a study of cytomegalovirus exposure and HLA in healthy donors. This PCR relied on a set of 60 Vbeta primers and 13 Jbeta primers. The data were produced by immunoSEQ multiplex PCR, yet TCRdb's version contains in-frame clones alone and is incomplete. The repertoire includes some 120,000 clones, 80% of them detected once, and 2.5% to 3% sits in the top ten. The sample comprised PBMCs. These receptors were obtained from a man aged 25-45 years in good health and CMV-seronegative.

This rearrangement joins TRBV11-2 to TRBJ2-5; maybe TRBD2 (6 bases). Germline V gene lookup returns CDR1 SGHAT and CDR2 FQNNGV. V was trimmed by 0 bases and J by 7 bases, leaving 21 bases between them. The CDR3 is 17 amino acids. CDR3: CASSLDPGRGGMGTQYF. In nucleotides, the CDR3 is TGTGCCAGCAGCTTAGATCCGGGGCGGGGTGGGATGGGGACCCAGTACTTC.

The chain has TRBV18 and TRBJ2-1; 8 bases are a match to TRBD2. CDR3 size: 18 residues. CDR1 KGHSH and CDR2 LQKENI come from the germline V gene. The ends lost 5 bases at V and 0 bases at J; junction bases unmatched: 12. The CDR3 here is CASSTGLAGQSSYNEQFF. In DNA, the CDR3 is TGTGCCAGCTCAACCGGGCTAGCGGGCCAGAGCTCCTACAATGAGCAGTTCTTC.

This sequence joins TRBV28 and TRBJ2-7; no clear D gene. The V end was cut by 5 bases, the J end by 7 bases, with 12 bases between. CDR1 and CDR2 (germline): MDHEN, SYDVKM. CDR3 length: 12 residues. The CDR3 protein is CASSITVLEQYF. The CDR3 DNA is TGTGCCAGCAGTATCACAGTGCTTGAGCAGTACTTC.

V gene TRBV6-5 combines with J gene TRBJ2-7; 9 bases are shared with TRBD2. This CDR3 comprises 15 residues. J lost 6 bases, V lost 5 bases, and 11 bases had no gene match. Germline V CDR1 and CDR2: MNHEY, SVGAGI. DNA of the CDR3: TGTGCCAGCAGTCGAGAGGGACTAGCCCTCCGCGAGCAGTACTTC. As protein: CASSREGLALREQYF.

The CDR3 nucleotides read TGCGCCAGCAGCCAAGATAGAGGGACTTGGGCTGAAGCTTTCTTT. Translating gives CASSQDRGTWAEAFF. This rearrangement joins TRBV4-1 to TRBJ1-1; D is perhaps TRBD1 (5 bases). CDR3 size: 15 residues. Deletions cut 0 bases from V and 6 bases from J, with 14 bases between. From germline, CDR1 is MGHRA and CDR2 YSYEKL.

The CDR3 nucleotides read TGTGCCAGCAGCGAGGACAGCTCCTACAATGAGCAGTTCTTC. The encoded protein is CASSEDSSYNEQFF. The chain recombines TRBV6-1 with TRBJ2-1; D is possibly TRBD1 (6 bases). CDR3 length: 14 residues. Germline V lookup: CDR1 MNHNS, CDR2 SASEGT. V gave up 6 bases and J gave up 0 bases, with 9 bases separating them.

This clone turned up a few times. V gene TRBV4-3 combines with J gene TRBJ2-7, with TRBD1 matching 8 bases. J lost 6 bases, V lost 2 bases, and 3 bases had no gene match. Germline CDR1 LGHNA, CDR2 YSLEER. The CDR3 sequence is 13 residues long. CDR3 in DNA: TGCGCCAGCAGCCAACGTCAGGGGGCCGAGCAGTACTTC. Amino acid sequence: CASSQRQGAEQYF.

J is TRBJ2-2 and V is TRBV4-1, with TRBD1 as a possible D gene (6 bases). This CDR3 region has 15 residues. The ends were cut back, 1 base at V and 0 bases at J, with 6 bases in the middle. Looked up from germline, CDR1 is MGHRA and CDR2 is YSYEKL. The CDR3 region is CASSQGDTNTGELFF. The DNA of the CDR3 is TGCGCCAGCAGCCAAGGGGACACGAACACCGGGGAGCTGTTTTTT.

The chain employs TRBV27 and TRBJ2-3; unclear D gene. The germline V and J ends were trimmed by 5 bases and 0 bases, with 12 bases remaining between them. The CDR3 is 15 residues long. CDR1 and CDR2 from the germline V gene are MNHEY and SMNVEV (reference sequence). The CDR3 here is CASSQYVTSTDTQYF. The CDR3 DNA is TGTGCCAGCAGTCAGTACGTTACAAGCACAGATACGCAGTATTTT.

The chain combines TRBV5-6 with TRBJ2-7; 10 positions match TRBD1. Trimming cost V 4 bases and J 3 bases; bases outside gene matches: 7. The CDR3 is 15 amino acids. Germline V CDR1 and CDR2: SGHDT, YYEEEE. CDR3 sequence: CASSTTGTGVYEQYF. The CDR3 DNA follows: TGTGCCAGCAGCACCACCGGGACAGGGGTCTACGAGCAGTACTTC.

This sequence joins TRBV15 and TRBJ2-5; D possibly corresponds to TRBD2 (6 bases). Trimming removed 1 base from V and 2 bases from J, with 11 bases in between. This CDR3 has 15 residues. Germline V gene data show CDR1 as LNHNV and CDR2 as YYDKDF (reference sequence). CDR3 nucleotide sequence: TGTGCCACCAGCAGAGTCGGGGGATATCAAGAGACCCAGTACTTC. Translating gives CATSRVGGYQETQYF.

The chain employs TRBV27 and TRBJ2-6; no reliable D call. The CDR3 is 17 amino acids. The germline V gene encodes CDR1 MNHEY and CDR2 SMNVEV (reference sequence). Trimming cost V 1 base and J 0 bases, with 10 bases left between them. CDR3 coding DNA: TGTGCCAGCAGTTTATTTGCCGGTAGCTCTGGGGCCAACGTCCTGACTTTC. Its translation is CASSLFAGSSGANVLTF.

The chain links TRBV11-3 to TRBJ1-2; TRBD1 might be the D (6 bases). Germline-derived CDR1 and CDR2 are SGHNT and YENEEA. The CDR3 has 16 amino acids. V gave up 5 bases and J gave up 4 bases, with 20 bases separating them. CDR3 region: CASSDVRGGRVYGYTF. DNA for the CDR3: TGTGCCAGCAGCGACGTACGTGGGGGCCGGGTCTATGGCTACACCTTC.

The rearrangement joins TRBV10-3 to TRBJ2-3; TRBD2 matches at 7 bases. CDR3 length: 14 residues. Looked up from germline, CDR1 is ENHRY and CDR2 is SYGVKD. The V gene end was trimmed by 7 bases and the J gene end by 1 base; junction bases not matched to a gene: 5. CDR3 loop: CAINQGGGTDTQYF. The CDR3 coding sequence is TGTGCCATCAATCAGGGAGGGGGCACAGATACGCAGTATTTT.

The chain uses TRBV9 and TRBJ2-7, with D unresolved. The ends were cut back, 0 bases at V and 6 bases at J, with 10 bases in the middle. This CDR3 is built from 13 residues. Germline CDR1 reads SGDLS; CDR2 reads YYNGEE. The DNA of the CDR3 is TGTGCCAGCAGCGTAGGGGCCAGCTCCGAGCAGTACTTC. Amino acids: CASSVGASSEQYF.

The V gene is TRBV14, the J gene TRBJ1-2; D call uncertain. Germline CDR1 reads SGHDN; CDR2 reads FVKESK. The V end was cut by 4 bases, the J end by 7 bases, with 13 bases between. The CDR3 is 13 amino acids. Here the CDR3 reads CASSLPNEAGYTF. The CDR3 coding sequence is TGTGCCAGCAGCCTGCCTAATGAGGCTGGCTACACCTTC.

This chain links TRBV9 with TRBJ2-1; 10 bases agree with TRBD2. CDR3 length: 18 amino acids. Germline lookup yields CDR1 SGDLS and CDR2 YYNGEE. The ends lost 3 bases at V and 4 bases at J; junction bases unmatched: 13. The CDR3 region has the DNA TGTGCCAGCAGCGAACGTGGAGACCTAGCGGGAGTTTACAATGAGCAGTTCTTC. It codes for CASSERGDLAGVYNEQFF.

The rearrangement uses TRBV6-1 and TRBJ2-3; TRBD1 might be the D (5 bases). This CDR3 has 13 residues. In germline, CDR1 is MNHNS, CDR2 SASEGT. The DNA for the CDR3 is TGTGCAAGCTCCCTCAGGGCGACAGATACGCAGTATTTT. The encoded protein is CASSLRATDTQYF.

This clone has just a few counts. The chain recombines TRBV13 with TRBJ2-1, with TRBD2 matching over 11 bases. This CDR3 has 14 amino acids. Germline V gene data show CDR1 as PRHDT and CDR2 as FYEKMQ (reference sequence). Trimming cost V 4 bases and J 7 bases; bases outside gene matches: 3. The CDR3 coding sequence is TGTGCCAGCAGCTCGGGACTAGCGGATAATGAGCAGTTCTTC. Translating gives CASSSGLADNEQFF.

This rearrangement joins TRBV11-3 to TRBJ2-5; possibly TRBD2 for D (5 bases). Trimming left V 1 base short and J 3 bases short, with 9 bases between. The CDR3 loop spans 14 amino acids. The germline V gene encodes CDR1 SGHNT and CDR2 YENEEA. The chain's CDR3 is CASSLGSGKETQYF. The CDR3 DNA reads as TGTGCCAGCAGCTTAGGTTCGGGGAAAGAGACCCAGTACTTC.

CDR3 residues: CASSLAHRGETQYF. In DNA, the CDR3 is TGTGCCAGCAGCTTAGCCCACAGGGGGGAGACCCAGTACTTC. The gene calls are TRBV7-9 and TRBJ2-5, with 8 nucleotides matching TRBD1. After removal of 0 bases from V and 5 bases from J, the junction contained 2 bases not matched to a gene. Germline values: CDR1 SEHNR, CDR2 FQNEAQ (reference sequence). CDR3 size: 14 residues.

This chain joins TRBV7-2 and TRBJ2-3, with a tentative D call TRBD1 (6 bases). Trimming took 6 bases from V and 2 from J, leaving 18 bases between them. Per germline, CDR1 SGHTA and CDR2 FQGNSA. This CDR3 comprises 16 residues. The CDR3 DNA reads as TGTGCCAGCAGGAGAAACGGACAGAGGAACACAGATACGCAGTATTTT. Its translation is CASRRNGQRNTDTQYF.

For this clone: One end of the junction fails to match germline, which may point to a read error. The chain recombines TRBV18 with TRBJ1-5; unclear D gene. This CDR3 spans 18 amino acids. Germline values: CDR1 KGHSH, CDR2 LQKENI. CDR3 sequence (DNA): TGTGCCAGCTCACCTGTCCCCCCTGCAAAATATAGCAATCAGCCCCAGAATTTT. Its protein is CASSPVPPAKYSNQPQNF.

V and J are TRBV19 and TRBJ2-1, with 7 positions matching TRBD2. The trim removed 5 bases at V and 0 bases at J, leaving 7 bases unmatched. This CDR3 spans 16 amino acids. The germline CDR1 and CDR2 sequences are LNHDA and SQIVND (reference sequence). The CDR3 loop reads CASSLIAGGSYNEQFF. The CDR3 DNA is TGTGCCAGTAGTCTGATAGCGGGTGGCTCCTACAATGAGCAGTTCTTC.

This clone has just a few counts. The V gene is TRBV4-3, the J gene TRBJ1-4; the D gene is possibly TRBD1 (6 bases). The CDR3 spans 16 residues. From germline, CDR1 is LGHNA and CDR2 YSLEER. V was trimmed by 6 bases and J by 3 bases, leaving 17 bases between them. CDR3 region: CASSQGTVSANEKLFF. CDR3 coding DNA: TGCGCCAGCAGTCAGGGGACCGTTAGCGCTAATGAAAAACTGTTTTTT.